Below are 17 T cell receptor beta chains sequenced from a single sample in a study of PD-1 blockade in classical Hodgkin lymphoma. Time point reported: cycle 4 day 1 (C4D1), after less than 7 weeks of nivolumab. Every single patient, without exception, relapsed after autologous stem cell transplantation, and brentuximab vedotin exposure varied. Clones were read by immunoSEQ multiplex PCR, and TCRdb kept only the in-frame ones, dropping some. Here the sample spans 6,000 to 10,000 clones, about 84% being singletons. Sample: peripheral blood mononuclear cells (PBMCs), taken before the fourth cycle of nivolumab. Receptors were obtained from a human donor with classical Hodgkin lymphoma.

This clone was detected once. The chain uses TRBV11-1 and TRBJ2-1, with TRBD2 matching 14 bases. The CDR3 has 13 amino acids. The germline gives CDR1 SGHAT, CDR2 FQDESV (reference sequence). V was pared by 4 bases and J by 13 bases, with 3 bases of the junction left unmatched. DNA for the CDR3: TGTGCCAGCAGCTCGGGACTAGCGGGGGAACAGTTCTTC. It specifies CASSSGLAGEQFF. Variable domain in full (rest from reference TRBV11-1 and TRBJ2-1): EAEVAQSPRYKITEKSQAVAFWCDPISGHATLYWYRQILGQGPELLVQFQDESVVDDSQLPKDRFSAERLKGVDSTLKIQPAELGDSAMYLCASSSGLAGEQFFGPGTRLTVL.

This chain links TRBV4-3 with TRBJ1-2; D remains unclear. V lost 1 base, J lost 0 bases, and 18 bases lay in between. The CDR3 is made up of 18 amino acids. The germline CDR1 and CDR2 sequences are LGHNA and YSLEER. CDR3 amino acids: CASSQGLLTELANYGYTF. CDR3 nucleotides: TGCGCCAGCAGCCAAGGCCTCCTAACAGAGTTAGCTAACTATGGCTACACCTTC.

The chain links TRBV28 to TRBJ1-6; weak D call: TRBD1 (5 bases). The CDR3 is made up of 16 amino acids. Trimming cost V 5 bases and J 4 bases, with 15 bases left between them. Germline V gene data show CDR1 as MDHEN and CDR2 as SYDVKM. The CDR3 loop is CASSHPGLQYNSPLHF. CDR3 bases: TGTGCCAGCAGTCATCCGGGACTGCAGTATAATTCACCCCTCCACTTT.

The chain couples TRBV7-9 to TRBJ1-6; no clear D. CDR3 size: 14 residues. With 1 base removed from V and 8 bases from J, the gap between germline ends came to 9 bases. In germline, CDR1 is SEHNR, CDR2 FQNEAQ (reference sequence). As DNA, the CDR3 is TGTGCCAGCAGCTTAGACGAGAGCCATTCACCCCTCCACTTT. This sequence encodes CASSLDESHSPLHF.

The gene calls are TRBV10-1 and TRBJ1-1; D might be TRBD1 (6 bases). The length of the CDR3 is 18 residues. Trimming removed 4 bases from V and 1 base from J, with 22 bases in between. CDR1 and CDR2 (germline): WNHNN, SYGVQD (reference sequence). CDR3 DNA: TGCGCCAGCAGTGGGAATAGGGGGGCGTCAGGGTCGAACACTGAAGCTTTCTTT. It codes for CASSGNRGASGSNTEAFF.

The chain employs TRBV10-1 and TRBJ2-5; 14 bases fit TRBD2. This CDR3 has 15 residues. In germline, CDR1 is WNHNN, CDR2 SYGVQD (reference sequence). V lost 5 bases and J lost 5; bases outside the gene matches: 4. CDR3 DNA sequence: TGCGCCAGCAGTCGGGGACTAGCGGGAGTTGAGACCCAGTACTTC. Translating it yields CASSRGLAGVETQYF.

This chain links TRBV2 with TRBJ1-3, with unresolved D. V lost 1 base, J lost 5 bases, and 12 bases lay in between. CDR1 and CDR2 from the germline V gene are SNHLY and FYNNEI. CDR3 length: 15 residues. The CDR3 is CASSEGGMVRNTIYF. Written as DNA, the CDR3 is TGTGCCAGCAGTGAAGGCGGTATGGTCCGAAACACCATATATTTT.

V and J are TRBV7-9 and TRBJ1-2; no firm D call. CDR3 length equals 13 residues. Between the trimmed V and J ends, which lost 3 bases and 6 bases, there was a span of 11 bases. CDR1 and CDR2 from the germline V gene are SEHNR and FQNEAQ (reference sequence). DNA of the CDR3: TGTGCCAGCAGCTTCAGTCAAGTAGATGGCTACACCTTC. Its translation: CASSFSQVDGYTF.

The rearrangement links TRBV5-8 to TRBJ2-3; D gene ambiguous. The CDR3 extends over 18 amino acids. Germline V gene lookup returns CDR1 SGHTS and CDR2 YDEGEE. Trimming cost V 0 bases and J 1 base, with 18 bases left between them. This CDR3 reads CASSLAWAHPTRTDTQYF. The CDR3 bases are TGTGCCAGCAGCTTGGCCTGGGCCCACCCCACCCGCACAGATACGCAGTATTTT.

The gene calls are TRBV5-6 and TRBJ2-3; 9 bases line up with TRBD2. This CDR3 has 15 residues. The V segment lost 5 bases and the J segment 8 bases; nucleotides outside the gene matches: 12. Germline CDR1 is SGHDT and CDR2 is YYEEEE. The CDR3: CASSPPGLALGTQYF. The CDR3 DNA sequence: TGTGCCAGCAGTCCGCCGGGACTAGCCTTAGGTACGCAGTATTTT.

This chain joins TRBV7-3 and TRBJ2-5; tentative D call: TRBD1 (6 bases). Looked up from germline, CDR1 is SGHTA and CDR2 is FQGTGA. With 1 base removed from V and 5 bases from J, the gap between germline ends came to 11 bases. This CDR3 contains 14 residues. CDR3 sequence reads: CASSLNGGRETQYF. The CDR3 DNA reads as TGTGCCAGCAGCTTAAATGGGGGCCGGGAGACCCAGTACTTC. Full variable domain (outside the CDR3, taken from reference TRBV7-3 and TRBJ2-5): GAGVSQTPSNKVTEKGKYVELRCDPISGHTALYWYRQSLGQGPEFLIYFQGTGAADDSGLPNDRFFAVRPEGSVSTLKIQRTERGDSAVYLCASSLNGGRETQYFGPGTRLLVL.

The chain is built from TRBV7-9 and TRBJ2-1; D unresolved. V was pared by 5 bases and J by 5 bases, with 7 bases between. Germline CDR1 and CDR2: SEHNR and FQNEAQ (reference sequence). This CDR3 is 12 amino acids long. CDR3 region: CASSPNDNEQFF. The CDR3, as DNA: TGTGCCAGCAGCCCGAACGACAATGAGCAGTTCTTC.

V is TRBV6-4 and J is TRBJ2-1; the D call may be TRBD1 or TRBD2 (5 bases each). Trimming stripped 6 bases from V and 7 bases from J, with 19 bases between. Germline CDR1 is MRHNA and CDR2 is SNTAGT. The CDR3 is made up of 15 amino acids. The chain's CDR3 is CASSRDEGVANEQFF. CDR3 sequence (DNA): TGTGCCAGCAGCAGGGACGAAGGGGTAGCAAATGAGCAGTTCTTC.

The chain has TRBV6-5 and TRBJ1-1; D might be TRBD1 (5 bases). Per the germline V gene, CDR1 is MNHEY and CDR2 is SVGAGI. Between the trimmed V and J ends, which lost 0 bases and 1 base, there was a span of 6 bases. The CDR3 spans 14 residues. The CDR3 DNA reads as TGTGCCAGCAGTTACTCGCAGGGGAACACTGAAGCTTTCTTT. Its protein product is CASSYSQGNTEAFF.

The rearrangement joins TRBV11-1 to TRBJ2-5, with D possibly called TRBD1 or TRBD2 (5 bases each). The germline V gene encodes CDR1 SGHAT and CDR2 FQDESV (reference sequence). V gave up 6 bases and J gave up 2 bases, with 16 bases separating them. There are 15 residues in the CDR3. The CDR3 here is CASRTGTGTQETQYF. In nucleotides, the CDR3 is TGTGCCAGCAGGACCGGGACGGGGACGCAAGAGACCCAGTACTTC.

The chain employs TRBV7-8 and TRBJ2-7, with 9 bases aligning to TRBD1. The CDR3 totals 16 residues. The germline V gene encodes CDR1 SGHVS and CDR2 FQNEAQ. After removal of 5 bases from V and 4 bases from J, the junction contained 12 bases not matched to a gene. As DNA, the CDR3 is TGTGCCAGCAGCCCGATACAGGGGGCCGGGAGTTACGAGCAGTACTTC. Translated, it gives CASSPIQGAGSYEQYF.

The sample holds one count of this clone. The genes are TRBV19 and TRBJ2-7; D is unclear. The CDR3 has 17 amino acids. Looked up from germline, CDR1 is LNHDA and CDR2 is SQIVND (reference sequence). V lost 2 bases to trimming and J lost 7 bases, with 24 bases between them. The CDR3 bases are TGTGCCAGTAGTATATCCTCCCTCTCCGGTTTGTTAGGAGAGCAGTACTTC. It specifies CASSISSLSGLLGEQYF.